The clone carrying this TCR beta chain was seen a few times. The data were obtained in a study of T cells in Graves' hyperthyroidism and ophthalmopathy. Study-level information: Before treatment of any kind, peripheral blood was taken at initial diagnosis.

Authors of the study amplified TCR beta CDR3 regions from RNA transcripts. The HTBI primer set drove a first-round RT-PCR of the TCR CDR3. TCRdb re-analysed the multiplex PCR reads in MiXCR, keeping a single row per CDR3 protein. The repertoire consists of 600,000 to 800,000 distinct CDR3 sequences, with 30% to 40% occurring once and the leading ten covering about a third. Germline V gene data show CDR1 as MDHEN and CDR2 as SYDVKM. V gave up 3 bases and J gave up 9 bases, with 15 bases separating them. This CDR3 is 14 amino acids long. Absence of ophthalmopathy progression within 18 months defined stable Graves' hyperthyroidism. On the basis of clinical symptoms, serum thyroxine and TRAb, thyroid ultrasound and orbital computed tomography, diagnoses were made.

This chain connects TRBV28 to TRBJ1-5; D remains ambiguous. The specimen was blood. The clonotype originates from a woman in her forties with Graves' hyperthyroidism. The CDR3 nucleotides read TGTGCCAGCAGTTTTCCTTTTTTGGGTTCGCCCCAGCATTTT. Protein: CASSFPFLGSPQHF.